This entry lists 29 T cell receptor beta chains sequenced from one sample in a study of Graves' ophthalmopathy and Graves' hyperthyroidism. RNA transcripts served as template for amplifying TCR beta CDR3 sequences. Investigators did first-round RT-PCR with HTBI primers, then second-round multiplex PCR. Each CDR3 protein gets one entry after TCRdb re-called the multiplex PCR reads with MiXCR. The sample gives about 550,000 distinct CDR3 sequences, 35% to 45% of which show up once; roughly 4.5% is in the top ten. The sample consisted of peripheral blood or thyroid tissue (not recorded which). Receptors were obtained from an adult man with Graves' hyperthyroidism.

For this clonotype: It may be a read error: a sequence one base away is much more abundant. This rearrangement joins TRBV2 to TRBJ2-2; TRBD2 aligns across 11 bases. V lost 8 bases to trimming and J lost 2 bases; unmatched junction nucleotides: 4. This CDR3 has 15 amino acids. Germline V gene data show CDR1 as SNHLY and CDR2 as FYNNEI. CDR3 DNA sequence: TGTGCCAGCGCCAGACTAGCGGGAAACACCGGGGAGCTGTTTTTT. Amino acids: CASARLAGNTGELFF. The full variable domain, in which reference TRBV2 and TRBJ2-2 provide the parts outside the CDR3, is EPEVTQTPSHQVTQMGQEVILRCVPISNHLYFYWYRQILGQKVEFLVSFYNNEISEKSEIFDDQFSVERPDGSNFTLKIRSTKLEDSAMYFCASARLAGNTGELFFGEGSRLTVL.

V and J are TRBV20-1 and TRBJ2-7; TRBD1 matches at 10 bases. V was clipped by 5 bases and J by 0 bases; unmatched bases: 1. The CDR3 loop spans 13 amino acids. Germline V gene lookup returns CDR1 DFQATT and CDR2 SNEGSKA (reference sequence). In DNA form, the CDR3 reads TGCAGTGCTGGGACAGGGGTCTCCTACGAGCAGTACTTC. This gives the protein CSAGTGVSYEQYF.

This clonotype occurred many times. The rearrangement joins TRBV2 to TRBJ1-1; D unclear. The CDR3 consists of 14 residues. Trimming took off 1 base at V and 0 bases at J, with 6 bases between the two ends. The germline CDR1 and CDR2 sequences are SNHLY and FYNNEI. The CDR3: CASSEGRMNTEAFF. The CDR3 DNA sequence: TGTGCCAGCAGTGAAGGCCGGATGAACACTGAAGCTTTCTTT. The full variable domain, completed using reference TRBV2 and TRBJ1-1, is EPEVTQTPSHQVTQMGQEVILRCVPISNHLYFYWYRQILGQKVEFLVSFYNNEISEKSEIFDDQFSVERPDGSNFTLKIRSTKLEDSAMYFCASSEGRMNTEAFFGQGTRLTVV.

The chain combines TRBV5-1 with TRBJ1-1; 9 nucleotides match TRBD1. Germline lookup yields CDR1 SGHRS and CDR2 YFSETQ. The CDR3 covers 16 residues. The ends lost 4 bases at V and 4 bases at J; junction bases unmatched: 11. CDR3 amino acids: CASSDPRTGDSTEAFF. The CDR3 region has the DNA TGCGCCAGCAGCGATCCCCGGACAGGGGATTCCACTGAAGCTTTCTTT. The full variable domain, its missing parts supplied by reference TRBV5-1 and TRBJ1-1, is KAGVTQTPRYLIKTRGQQVTLSCSPISGHRSVSWYQQTPGQGLQFLFEYFSETQRNKGNFPGRFSGRQFSNSRSEMNVSTLELGDSALYLCASSDPRTGDSTEAFFGQGTRLTVV.

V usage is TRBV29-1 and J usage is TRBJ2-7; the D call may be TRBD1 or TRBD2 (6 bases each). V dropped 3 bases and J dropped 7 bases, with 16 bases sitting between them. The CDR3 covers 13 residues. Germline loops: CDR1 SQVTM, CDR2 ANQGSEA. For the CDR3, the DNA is TGCAGCGTTGAGGGTCAGGGGAGGAATGAGCAGTACTTC. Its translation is CSVEGQGRNEQYF.

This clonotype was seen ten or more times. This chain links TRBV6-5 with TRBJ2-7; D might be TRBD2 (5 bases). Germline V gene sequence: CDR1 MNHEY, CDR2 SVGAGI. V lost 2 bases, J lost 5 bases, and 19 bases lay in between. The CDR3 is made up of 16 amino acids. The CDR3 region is CASSYIEGIVFHEQYF. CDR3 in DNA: TGTGCCAGCAGTTACATAGAGGGCATAGTGTTCCACGAGCAGTACTTC.

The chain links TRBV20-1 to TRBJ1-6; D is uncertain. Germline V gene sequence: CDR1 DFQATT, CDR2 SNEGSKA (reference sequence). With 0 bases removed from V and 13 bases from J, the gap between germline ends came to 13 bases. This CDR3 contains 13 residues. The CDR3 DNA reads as TGCAGTGCTAGAGAAGGGAACCCAGAGCCCCTCCACTTT. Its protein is CSAREGNPEPLHF.

The DNA for the CDR3 is TGCAGTGCTAGAGATAAGGGGCAGACCCAGTACTTC. Protein product: CSARDKGQTQYF. V and J are TRBV20-1 and TRBJ2-5; D is perhaps TRBD1 (5 bases). The CDR3 is 12 residues long. From germline, CDR1 is DFQATT and CDR2 SNEGSKA (reference sequence). V lost 0 bases and J 6 bases, leaving 8 bases between the germline ends.

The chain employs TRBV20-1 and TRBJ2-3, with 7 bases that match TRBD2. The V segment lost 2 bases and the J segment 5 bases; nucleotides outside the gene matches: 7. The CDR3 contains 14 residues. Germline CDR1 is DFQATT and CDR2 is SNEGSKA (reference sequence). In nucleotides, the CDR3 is TGCAGTGCTAGATTCGCGGGAGTTGGAGATACGCAGTATTTT. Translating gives CSARFAGVGDTQYF.

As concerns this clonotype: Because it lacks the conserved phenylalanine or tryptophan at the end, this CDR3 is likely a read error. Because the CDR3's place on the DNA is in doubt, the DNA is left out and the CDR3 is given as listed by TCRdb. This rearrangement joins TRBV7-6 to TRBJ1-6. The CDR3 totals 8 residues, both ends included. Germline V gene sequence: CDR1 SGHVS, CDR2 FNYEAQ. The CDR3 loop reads CASSLAGP.

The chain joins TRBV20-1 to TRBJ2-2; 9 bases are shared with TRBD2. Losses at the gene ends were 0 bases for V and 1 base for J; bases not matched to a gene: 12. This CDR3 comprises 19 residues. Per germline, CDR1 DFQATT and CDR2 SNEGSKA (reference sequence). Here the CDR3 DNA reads TGCAGTGCTAGAGATTGGCGAAGCGGGAGGACAGGGAACACCGGGGAGCTGTTTTTT. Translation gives CSARDWRSGRTGNTGELFF.

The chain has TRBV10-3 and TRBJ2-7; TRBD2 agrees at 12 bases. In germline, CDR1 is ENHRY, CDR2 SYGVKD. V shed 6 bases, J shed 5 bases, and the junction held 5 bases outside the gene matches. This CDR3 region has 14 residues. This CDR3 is CAIRPSGGADEQYF. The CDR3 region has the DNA TGTGCCATCAGGCCTAGCGGGGGGGCGGACGAGCAGTACTTC.

CDR3 coding DNA: TGTGCCAGCAGCTTATCTGGAGGGTCCGAGCAGTACTTC. This codes for CASSLSGGSEQYF. The chain couples TRBV7-2 to TRBJ2-7; a weak D match, TRBD2 (6 bases). Trimming pared 2 bases from V and 6 bases from J, leaving 11 bases between. CDR3 length: 13 amino acids. CDR1 SGHTA and CDR2 FQGNSA come from the germline V gene.

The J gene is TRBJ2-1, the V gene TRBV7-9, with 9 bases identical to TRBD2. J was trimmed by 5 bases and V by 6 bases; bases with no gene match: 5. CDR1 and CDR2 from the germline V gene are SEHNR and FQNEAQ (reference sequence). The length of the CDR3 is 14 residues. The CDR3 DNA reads TGTGCCAGCAGGAGACTAGCGGAGCACAATGAGCAGTTCTTC. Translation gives CASRRLAEHNEQFF.

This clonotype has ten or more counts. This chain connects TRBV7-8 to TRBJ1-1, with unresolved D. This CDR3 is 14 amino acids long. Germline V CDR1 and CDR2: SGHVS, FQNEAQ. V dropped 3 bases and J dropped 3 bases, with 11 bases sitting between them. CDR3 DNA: TGTGCCAGCAGCTTTTTAGGGTGGGACACTGAAGCTTTCTTT. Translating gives CASSFLGWDTEAFF.

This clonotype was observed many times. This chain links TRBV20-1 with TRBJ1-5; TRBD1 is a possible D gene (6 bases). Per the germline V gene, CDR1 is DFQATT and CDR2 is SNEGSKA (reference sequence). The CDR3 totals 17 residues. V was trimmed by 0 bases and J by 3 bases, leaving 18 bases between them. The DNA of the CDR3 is TGCAGTGCTAGAGAGGGGAGATGGCGGGGGGCCAATCAGCCCCAGCATTTT. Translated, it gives CSAREGRWRGANQPQHF.

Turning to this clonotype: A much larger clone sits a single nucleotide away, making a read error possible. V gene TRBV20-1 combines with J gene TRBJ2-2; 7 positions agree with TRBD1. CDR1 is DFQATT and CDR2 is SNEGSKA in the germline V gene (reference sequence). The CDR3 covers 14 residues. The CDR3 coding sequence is TGCAGTGCTCGACAGGGAGAGAGCACCGGGGAGCTGTCTTTT. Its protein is CSARQGESTGELSF.

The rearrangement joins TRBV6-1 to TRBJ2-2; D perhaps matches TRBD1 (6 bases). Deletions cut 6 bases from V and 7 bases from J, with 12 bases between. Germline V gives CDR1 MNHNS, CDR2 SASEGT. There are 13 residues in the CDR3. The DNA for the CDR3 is TGTGCCAGCAGGGGGACACGGATCGGGGAGCTGTTTTTT. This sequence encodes CASRGTRIGELFF.

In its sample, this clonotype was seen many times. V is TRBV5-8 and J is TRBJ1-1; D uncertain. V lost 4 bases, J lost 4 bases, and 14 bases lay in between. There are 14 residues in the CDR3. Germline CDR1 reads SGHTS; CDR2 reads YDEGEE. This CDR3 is CASSGGGSPTEAFF. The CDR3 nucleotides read TGTGCCAGCAGCGGTGGAGGGAGCCCCACTGAAGCTTTCTTT.

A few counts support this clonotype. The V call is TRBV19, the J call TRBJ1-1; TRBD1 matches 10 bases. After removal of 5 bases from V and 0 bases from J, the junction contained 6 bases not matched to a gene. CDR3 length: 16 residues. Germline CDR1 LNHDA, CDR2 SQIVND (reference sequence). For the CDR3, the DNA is TGTGCCAGTAGTCCAGGACAGGGGGTTTTGAACACTGAAGCTTTCTTT. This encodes CASSPGQGVLNTEAFF.

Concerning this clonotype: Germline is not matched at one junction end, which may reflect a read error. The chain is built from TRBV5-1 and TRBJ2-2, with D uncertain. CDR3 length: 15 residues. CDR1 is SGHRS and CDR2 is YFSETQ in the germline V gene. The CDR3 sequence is CASTPASRTTGELFF. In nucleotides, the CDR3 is TGTGCCAGCACCCCGGCCTCGCGAACGACCGGGGAGCTGTTTTTT.

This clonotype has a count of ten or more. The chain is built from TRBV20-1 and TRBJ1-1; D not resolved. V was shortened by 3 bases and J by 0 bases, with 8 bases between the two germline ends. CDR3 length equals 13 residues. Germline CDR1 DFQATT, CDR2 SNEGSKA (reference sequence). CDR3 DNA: TGCAGTGCTAGTAGCCGTTTGAACACTGAAGCTTTCTTT. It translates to CSASSRLNTEAFF.

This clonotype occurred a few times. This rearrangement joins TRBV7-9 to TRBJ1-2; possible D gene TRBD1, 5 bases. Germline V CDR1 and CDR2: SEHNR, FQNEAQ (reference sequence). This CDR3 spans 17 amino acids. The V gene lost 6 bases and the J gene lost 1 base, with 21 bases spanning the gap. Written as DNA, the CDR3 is TGTGCCAGCAGTTACGACCGAGCTTTGGGGCTTAACTATGGCTACACCTTC. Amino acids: CASSYDRALGLNYGYTF.

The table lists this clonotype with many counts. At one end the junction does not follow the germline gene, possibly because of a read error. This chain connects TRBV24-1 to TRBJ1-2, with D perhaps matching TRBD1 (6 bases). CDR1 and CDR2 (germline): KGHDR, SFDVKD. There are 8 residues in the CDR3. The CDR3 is CATSGDNF. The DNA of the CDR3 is TGTGCCACCAGTGGGGACAACTTC.

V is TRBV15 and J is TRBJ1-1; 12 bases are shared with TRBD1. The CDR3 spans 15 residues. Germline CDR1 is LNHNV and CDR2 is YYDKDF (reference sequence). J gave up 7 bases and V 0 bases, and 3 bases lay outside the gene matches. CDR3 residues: CATSRDGTGGGEAFF. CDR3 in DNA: TGTGCCACCAGCAGAGATGGGACAGGGGGCGGTGAAGCTTTCTTT.

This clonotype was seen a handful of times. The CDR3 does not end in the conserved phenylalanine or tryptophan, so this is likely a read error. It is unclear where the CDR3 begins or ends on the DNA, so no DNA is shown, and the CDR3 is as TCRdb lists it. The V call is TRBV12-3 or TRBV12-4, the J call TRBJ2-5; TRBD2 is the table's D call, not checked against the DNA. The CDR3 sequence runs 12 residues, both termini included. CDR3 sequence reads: CASSPGLAGGLR.

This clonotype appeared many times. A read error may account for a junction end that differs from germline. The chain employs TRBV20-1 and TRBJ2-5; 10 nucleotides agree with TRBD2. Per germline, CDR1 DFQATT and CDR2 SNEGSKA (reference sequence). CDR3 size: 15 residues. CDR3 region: CSVRGPAGGPETQYF. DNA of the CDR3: TGCAGTGTTAGAGGGCCAGCGGGAGGGCCGGAGACCCAGTACTTC.

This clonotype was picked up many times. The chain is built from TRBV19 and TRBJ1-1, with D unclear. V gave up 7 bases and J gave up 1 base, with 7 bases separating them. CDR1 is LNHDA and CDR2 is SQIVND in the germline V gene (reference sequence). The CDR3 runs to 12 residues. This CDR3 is CASISGNTEAFF. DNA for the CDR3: TGTGCCAGTATCAGTGGGAACACTGAAGCTTTCTTT.

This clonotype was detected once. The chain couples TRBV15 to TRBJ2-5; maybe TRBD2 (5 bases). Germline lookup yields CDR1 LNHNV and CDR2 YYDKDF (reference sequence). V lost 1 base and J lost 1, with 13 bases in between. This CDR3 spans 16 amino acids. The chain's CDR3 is CATSRGSEGLQETQYF. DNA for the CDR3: TGTGCCACCAGCAGAGGGTCGGAAGGACTCCAAGAGACCCAGTACTTC.